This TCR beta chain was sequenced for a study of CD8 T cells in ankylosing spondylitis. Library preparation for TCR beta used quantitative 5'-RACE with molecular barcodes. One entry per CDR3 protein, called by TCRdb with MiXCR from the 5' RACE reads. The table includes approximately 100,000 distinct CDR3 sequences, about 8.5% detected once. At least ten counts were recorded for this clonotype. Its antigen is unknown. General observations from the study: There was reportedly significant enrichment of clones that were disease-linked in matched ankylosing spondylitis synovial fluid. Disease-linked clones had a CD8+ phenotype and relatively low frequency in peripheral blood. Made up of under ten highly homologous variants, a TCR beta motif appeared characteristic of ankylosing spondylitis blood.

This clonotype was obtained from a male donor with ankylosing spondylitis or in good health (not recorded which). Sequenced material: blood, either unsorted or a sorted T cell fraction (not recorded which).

The CDR3: CASSPRGTGNEQYF. Written as DNA, the CDR3 is TGTGCCAGCAGCCCCCGGGGGACAGGAAACGAGCAGTACTTC. This rearrangement joins TRBV7-6 to TRBJ2-7; TRBD1 aligns across 8 bases. The V gene's germline CDR1 is SGHVS and CDR2 FNYEAQ. The CDR3 runs to 14 residues. Trimming took 5 bases from V and 5 from J; bases not matched to a gene: 8. Complete variable domain (other parts from reference TRBV7-6 and TRBJ2-7): GAGVSQSPRYKVTKRGQDVALRCDPISGHVSLYWYRQALGQGPEFLTYFNYEAQQDKSGLPNDRFSAERPEGSISTLTIQRTEQRDSAMYRCASSPRGTGNEQYFGPGTRLTVT.